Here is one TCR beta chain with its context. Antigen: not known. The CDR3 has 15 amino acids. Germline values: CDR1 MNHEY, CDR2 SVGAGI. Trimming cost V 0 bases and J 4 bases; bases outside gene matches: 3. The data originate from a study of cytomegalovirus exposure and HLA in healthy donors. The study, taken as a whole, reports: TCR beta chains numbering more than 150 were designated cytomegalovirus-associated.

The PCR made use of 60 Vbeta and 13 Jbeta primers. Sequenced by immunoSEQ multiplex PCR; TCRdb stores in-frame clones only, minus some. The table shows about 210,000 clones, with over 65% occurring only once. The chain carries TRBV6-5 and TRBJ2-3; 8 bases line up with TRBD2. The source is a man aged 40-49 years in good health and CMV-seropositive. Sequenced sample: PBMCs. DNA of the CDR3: TGTGCCAGCAGTTACTCGCGGGAGGTCCCAGATACGCAGTATTTT. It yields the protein CASSYSREVPDTQYF.